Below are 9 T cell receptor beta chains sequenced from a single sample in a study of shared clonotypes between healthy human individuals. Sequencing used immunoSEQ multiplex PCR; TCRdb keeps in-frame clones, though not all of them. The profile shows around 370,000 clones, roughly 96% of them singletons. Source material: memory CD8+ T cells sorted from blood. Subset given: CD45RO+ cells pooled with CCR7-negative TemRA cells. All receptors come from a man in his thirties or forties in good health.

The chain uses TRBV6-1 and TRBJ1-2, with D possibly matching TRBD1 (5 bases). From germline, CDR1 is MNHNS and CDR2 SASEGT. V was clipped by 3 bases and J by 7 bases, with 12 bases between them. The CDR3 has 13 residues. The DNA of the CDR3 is TGTGCCAGCAGTGAGAAGGGTGGGGCTGGCTACACCTTC. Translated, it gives CASSEKGGAGYTF.

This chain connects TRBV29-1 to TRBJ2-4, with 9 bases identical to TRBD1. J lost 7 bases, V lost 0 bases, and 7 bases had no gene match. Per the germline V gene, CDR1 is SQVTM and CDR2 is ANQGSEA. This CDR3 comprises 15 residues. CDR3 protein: CSVEEFPGQGNIQYF. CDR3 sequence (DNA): TGCAGCGTTGAAGAGTTTCCGGGACAGGGTAACATTCAGTACTTC.

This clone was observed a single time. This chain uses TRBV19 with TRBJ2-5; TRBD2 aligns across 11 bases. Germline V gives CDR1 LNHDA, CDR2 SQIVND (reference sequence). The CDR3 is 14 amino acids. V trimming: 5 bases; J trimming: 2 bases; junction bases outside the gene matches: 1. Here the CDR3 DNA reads TGTGCCAGTAGTGTAGCGGGAGGGCAAGAGACCCAGTACTTC. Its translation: CASSVAGGQETQYF.

CDR3 sequence reads: CASSHTLAGVRGEQYF. The CDR3 DNA reads TGCGCCAGCAGTCATACTTTAGCGGGAGTAAGGGGCGAGCAGTACTTC. This chain joins TRBV4-1 and TRBJ2-7, with TRBD2 matching over 9 bases. The CDR3 has 16 amino acids. J lost 6 bases, V lost 6 bases, and 15 bases had no gene match. Germline V lookup: CDR1 MGHRA, CDR2 YSYEKL.

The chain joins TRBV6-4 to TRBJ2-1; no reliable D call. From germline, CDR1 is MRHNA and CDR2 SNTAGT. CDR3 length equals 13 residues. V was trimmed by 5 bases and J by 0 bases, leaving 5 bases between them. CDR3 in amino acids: CASSRSSYNEQFF. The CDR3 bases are TGTGCCAGCAGTCGGAGCTCCTACAATGAGCAGTTCTTC.

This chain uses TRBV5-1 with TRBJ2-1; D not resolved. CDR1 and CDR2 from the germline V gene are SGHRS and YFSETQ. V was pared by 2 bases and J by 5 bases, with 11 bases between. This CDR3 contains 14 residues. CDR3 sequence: CASSFTTTDNEQFF. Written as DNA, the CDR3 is TGCGCCAGCAGCTTCACCACTACCGACAATGAGCAGTTCTTC.

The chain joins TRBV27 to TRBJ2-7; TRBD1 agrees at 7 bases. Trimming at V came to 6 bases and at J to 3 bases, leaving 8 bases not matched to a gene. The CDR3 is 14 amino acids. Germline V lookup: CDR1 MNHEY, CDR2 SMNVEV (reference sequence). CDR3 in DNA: TGTGCCAGCAGCCGGGACAGTTCCTTCTACGAGCAGTACTTC. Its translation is CASSRDSSFYEQYF.

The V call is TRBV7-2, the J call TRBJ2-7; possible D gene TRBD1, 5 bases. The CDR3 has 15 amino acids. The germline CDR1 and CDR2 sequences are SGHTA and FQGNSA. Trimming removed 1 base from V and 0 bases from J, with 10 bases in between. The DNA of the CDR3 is TGTGCCAGCAGCTTAGTGGGGCGCCGCTCCTACGAGCAGTACTTC. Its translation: CASSLVGRRSYEQYF. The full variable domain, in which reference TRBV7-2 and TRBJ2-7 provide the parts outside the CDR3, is GAGVSQSPSNKVTEKGKDVELRCDPISGHTALYWYRQSLGQGLEFLIYFQGNSAPDKSGLPSDRFSAERTGGSVSTLTIQRTQQEDSAVYLCASSLVGRRSYEQYFGPGTRLTVT.

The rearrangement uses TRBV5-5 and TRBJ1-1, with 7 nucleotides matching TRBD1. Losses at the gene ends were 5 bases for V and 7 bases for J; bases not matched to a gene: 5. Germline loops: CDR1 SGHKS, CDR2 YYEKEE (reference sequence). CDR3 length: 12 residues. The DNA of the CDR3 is TGTGCCAGCAGTCCGACAGGGATTGAAGCTTTCTTT. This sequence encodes CASSPTGIEAFF.